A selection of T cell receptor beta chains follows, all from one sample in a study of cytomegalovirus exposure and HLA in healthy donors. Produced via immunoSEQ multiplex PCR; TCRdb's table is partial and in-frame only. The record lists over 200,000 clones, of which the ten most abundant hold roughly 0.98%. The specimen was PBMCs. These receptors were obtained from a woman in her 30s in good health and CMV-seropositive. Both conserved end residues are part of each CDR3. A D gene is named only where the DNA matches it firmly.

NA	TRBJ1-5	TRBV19	TGTGCCAGTAGCCAGAATGTACAGCCCCAGCATTTT	CASSQNVQPQHF
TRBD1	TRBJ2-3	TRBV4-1	TGCGCCAGCAGCTATAGGGGGCTTACAGATACGCAGTATTTT	CASSYRGLTDTQYF
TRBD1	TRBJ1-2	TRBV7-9	TGTGCCAGCAGCCCAGGGACAGGTTCTAACTATGGCTACACCTTC	CASSPGTGSNYGYTF
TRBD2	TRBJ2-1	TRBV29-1	TGCAGCGTTGATGAACTAGCGGGGGAGGTTGTAAATGAGCAGTTCTTC	CSVDELAGEVVNEQFF
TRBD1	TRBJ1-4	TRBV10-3	TGTGCCATCGGAGGGGACAGGGGGCAGGGGGAAAAACTGTTTTTT	CAIGGDRGQGEKLFF
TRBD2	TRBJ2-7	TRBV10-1	TGCGCCAGCAGTGCCGGAGCGGGAGGCTCCTACGAGCAGTACTTC	CASSAGAGGSYEQYF
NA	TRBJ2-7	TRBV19	TGTGCCAGTAGTATAGAACAGGGTTACGAGCAGTACTTC	CASSIEQGYEQYF
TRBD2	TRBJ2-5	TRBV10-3	TGTGCCATCAGTGAGTCTCAGCGGGGGCCACTAAAAGAGACCCAGTACTTC	CAISESQRGPLKETQYF
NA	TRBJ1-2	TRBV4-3	TGCGCCAGCAGCCAAGCAACGACTTACTATGGCTACACCTTC	CASSQATTYYGYTF
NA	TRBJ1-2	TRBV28	TGTGCCAGCAGATCCTGGGGGGGTGGCTACACCTTC	CASRSWGGGYTF
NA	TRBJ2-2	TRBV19	TGTGCCAGTAAAAACAGGGTAAACACCGGGGAGCTGTTTTTT	CASKNRVNTGELFF